The 25 T cell receptor beta chains below all came from one sample that was sequenced in a study of blood T cell repertoires in COVID-19. The method was immunoSEQ multiplex PCR; TCRdb's version includes in-frame clones alone and lacks a portion of them. This sample has about 240,000 clones, with about nine tenths found just once. The sequenced sample was peripheral blood. These receptors were obtained from a man aged 60-69 years who had recovered from COVID-19.

The chain joins TRBV30 to TRBJ1-4; D perhaps matches TRBD1 (5 bases). CDR1 is GTSNPN, CDR2 SVGIG, per germline (reference sequence). CDR3 length: 12 amino acids. Trimming pared 2 bases from V and 10 bases from J, leaving 11 bases between. CDR3 residues: CAWSTNDRKLFF. CDR3 coding DNA: TGTGCCTGGAGTACAAACGACAGAAAACTGTTTTTT.

V gene TRBV2 combines with J gene TRBJ2-7; D is unresolved. Per the germline V gene, CDR1 is SNHLY and CDR2 is FYNNEI. V lost 6 bases, J lost 2 bases, and 11 bases lay in between. The CDR3 consists of 13 residues. The CDR3 DNA reads as TGTGCCAGCAGCTTCACCCGCGCCTACGAGCAGTACGTC. Protein sequence: CASSFTRAYEQYV.

This clone was recorded only once. The genes are TRBV5-4 and TRBJ2-1; 7 bases line up with TRBD1. Unmatched junction bases numbered 6, after V lost 3 bases and J lost 6 bases. Per germline, CDR1 SGHNT and CDR2 YYREEE (reference sequence). The CDR3 length is 14 residues. CDR3 nucleotide sequence: TGTGCCAGCAGCTCACCCCGACAGGGCAATGAGCAGTTCTTC. It translates to CASSSPRQGNEQFF.

This clone occurred a few times. V gene TRBV11-2 combines with J gene TRBJ1-3, with 7 bases that match TRBD1. This CDR3 region has 15 residues. Germline values: CDR1 SGHAT, CDR2 FQNNGV. J was trimmed by 4 bases and V by 2 bases; bases with no gene match: 5. CDR3 in DNA: TGTGCCAGCAGCTTATCAGGGGGTATCGGAAACACCATATATTTT. Its translation: CASSLSGGIGNTIYF.

The chain links TRBV5-1 to TRBJ1-2; tentative D call: TRBD1 (5 bases). The CDR3 spans 13 residues. Trimming removed 1 base from V and 7 bases from J, with 11 bases in between. Germline V gene data show CDR1 as SGHRS and CDR2 as YFSETQ. The CDR3 loop is CASSLQQGSGYTF. DNA for the CDR3: TGCGCCAGCAGCTTGCAGCAGGGTAGTGGCTACACCTTC.

Comments on this clone: The sample holds other DNA sequences that translate to the same CDR3. The rearrangement uses TRBV18 and TRBJ2-7, with TRBD1 as a possible D gene (6 bases). The germline V and J ends were trimmed by 2 bases and 3 bases, with 8 bases remaining between them. Germline V gene sequence: CDR1 KGHSH, CDR2 LQKENI. The CDR3 consists of 13 residues. CDR3 DNA sequence: TGTGCCAGCTCACCAGGACAGAACTACGAGCAGTACTTC. As protein: CASSPGQNYEQYF.

V usage is TRBV6-4 and J usage is TRBJ2-1; D ambiguous. The CDR3 length is 13 residues. V lost 0 bases to trimming and J lost 8 bases, with 8 bases between them. Germline CDR1 is MRHNA and CDR2 is SNTAGT. CDR3 coding DNA: TGTGCCAGCAGTGACTCCGCCGTAGATGAGCAGTTCTTC. This gives the protein CASSDSAVDEQFF.

This chain connects TRBV5-1 to TRBJ2-5; 7 nucleotides agree with TRBD1. The CDR3 totals 14 residues. Germline V lookup: CDR1 SGHRS, CDR2 YFSETQ. V lost 3 bases, J lost 5 bases, and 7 bases stayed unmatched. As DNA, the CDR3 is TGCGCCAGCAGCTGGGGACAGTTTGCGGAGACCCAGTACTTC. Translated: CASSWGQFAETQYF.

The gene calls are TRBV19 and TRBJ2-2; possible D gene TRBD1, 5 bases. Germline CDR1 reads LNHDA; CDR2 reads SQIVND (reference sequence). The V end lost 3 bases, the J end lost 6 bases, and 20 bases lay between the germline ends. CDR3 length: 17 residues. The DNA for the CDR3 is TGTGCCAGTAGTATCGCCGTTAGCTCAGGGTCGGCCGGGGAGCTGTTTTTT. Translating gives CASSIAVSSGSAGELFF.

The chain combines TRBV12-3 or TRBV12-4 with TRBJ1-2; perhaps TRBD1 as D (6 bases). CDR3 size: 12 residues. Trimming removed 4 bases from V and 9 bases from J, with 12 bases in between. The CDR3 loop reads CASSSLRGSYTF. The CDR3 coding sequence is TGTGCCAGCAGTTCACTCAGGGGAAGCTACACCTTC.

This chain connects TRBV25-1 to TRBJ1-1, with D unclear. This CDR3 spans 13 amino acids. Trimming left V 3 bases short and J 4 bases short, with 9 bases between. In germline, CDR1 is MGHDK, CDR2 SYGVNS. CDR3 DNA sequence: TGTGCCAGCAGTGACTCTCCTAGCACTGAAGCTTTCTTT. This encodes CASSDSPSTEAFF.

V gene TRBV19 combines with J gene TRBJ1-1; D might be TRBD1 (5 bases). CDR3 length: 16 residues. Germline assignment: CDR1 LNHDA and CDR2 SQIVND (reference sequence). The V end lost 5 bases, the J end lost 4 bases, and 20 bases lay between the germline ends. CDR3 residues: CASSPRYQGRGTEAFF. For the CDR3, the DNA is TGTGCCAGTAGTCCCCGTTATCAGGGTAGAGGCACTGAAGCTTTCTTT. Full variable domain (missing parts from reference TRBV19 and TRBJ1-1): DGGITQSPKYLFRKEGQNVTLSCEQNLNHDAMYWYRQDPGQGLRLIYYSQIVNDFQKGDIAEGYSVSREKKESFPLTVTSAQKNPTAFYLCASSPRYQGRGTEAFFGQGTRLTVV.

This rearrangement joins TRBV30 to TRBJ1-2; maybe TRBD1 (5 bases). The germline V gene has CDR1 GTSNPN and CDR2 SVGIG (reference sequence). The CDR3 spans 13 residues. Trimming removed 1 base from V and 7 bases from J, with 13 bases in between. Here the CDR3 DNA reads TGTGCCTGGAGTGCCGGCGGGGCGGGTGGCTACACCTTC. Amino acids: CAWSAGGAGGYTF.

This sequence joins TRBV2 and TRBJ2-3, with 10 positions matching TRBD2. Trimming at V came to 5 bases and at J to 1 base, leaving 9 bases not matched to a gene. This CDR3 has 17 amino acids. Germline-derived CDR1 and CDR2 are SNHLY and FYNNEI. Here the CDR3 reads CASSTGFLAGGTDTQYF. CDR3 in DNA: TGTGCCAGCAGTACCGGTTTTCTAGCGGGGGGCACAGATACGCAGTATTTT.

This clone was detected once. The chain employs TRBV12-3 or TRBV12-4 and TRBJ2-1; 9 bases are shared with TRBD1. The V and J ends lost 10 bases and 9 bases, in that order; junction bases with no gene match: 7. This CDR3 region has 12 residues. CDR3 sequence (DNA): TGTGCCACACAGGGGGCGCTCGGTGAGCAGTTCTTC. This gives the protein CATQGALGEQFF.

This rearrangement joins TRBV3-1 (or the pseudogene TRBV3-2) to TRBJ1-2, with D unresolved. CDR1 and CDR2 (germline): LGHDT, YNNKEL (reference sequence). V lost 0 bases and J 7 bases, leaving 3 bases between the germline ends. The CDR3 is 11 amino acids. CDR3 coding DNA: TGTGCCAGCAGCCAAGATCTTGGCTACACCTTC. Its protein product is CASSQDLGYTF.

The chain couples TRBV3-1 (or the pseudogene TRBV3-2) to TRBJ2-3, with TRBD2 matching over 9 bases. Trimming at V came to 2 bases and at J to 14 bases, leaving 2 bases not matched to a gene. Germline CDR1 LGHDT, CDR2 YNNKEL (reference sequence). This CDR3 is 11 amino acids long. The CDR3 here is CASSQSSGVYF. CDR3 DNA sequence: TGTGCCAGCAGCCAATCTAGCGGGGTGTATTTT.

This chain links TRBV5-6 with TRBJ1-2; TRBD1 matches at 7 bases. The trim removed 0 bases at V and 8 bases at J, leaving 4 bases unmatched. The CDR3 runs 13 residues. The germline V gene encodes CDR1 SGHDT and CDR2 YYEEEE. CDR3 residues: CASSLGQGWGYTF. The DNA of the CDR3 is TGTGCCAGCAGCTTGGGACAGGGATGGGGCTACACCTTC.

The chain is built from TRBV5-4 and TRBJ1-1; 7 nucleotides match TRBD1. After removal of 3 bases from V and 0 bases from J, the junction contained 11 bases not matched to a gene. The V gene's germline CDR1 is SGHNT and CDR2 YYREEE (reference sequence). The CDR3 runs 17 residues. For the CDR3, the DNA is TGTGCCAGCAGCTCAAGGAGGACGACAGGGATGAACACTGAAGCTTTCTTT. Translated, it gives CASSSRRTTGMNTEAFF.

Concerning this clone: Other DNA sequences in this sample translate to the same CDR3. The chain links TRBV5-1 to TRBJ1-5, with unresolved D. Germline assignment: CDR1 SGHRS and CDR2 YFSETQ. Trimming stripped 0 bases from V and 0 bases from J, with 7 bases between. This CDR3 spans 15 amino acids. The CDR3 DNA reads TGCGCCAGCAGCTTGGACTCAGGTAGCAATCAGCCCCAGCATTTT. Amino acids: CASSLDSGSNQPQHF.

The rearrangement uses TRBV10-3 and TRBJ2-2; D is ambiguous. Looked up from germline, CDR1 is ENHRY and CDR2 is SYGVKD. Trimming shortened V by 4 bases and J by 0 bases, and 6 bases separated the two germline ends. This CDR3 region has 14 residues. The CDR3 DNA reads TGTGCCATCAGTGGAAACACGAACACCGGGGAGCTGTTTTTT. This sequence encodes CAISGNTNTGELFF.

V usage is TRBV7-2 and J usage is TRBJ2-7; TRBD1 aligns across 8 bases. This CDR3 comprises 15 residues. With V trimmed by 5 bases and J by 5 bases, 11 bases remained unmatched. Germline V CDR1 and CDR2: SGHTA, FQGNSA. CDR3 region: CASSIRTGNGHEQYV. DNA of the CDR3: TGTGCCAGCAGCATAAGGACAGGGAACGGCCACGAGCAGTACGTC.

This rearrangement joins TRBV14 to TRBJ1-2; no clear D gene. V lost 2 bases, J lost 0 bases, and 22 bases lay in between. CDR1 and CDR2 (germline): SGHDN, FVKESK. This CDR3 has 19 amino acids. As DNA, the CDR3 is TGTGCCAGCAGCCAACGTGGCAGTCTTTTTTCCTTAACTAACTATGGCTACACCTTC. It translates to CASSQRGSLFSLTNYGYTF.

The chain couples TRBV5-6 to TRBJ2-1, with D possibly TRBD1 on 6 matching bases. Per the germline V gene, CDR1 is SGHDT and CDR2 is YYEEEE. Trimming removed 4 bases at V and 8 bases at J, with 22 bases between. The CDR3 covers 16 residues. CDR3 DNA sequence: TGTGCCAGCAGCGAGACGACAGGATATGCTACCGATGAGCAGTTCTTC. Translated, it gives CASSETTGYATDEQFF.

CDR3 protein: CASSAPGQGLSYEQFF. Here the CDR3 DNA reads TGCGCCAGCAGCGCACCGGGACAGGGGCTTAGCTATGAGCAGTTCTTC. This sequence joins TRBV5-1 and TRBJ2-1, with 10 bases identical to TRBD1. The CDR3 covers 16 residues. Trimming cost V 4 bases and J 8 bases; bases outside gene matches: 12. Per germline, CDR1 SGHRS and CDR2 YFSETQ.